This section outlines one TCR beta chain sequence together with its context. From the RT-PCR reads, TCRdb called clonotypes with MiXCR, one entry per CDR3 protein. The sample holds around 570,000 distinct CDR3 sequences, about 11% seen once. These data originate in a study of response to subunit inactivated influenza vaccine. The CDR3 length is 13 residues. V was clipped by 1 base and J by 7 bases, with 13 bases between them. The V gene's germline CDR1 is DFQATT and CDR2 SNEGSKA (reference sequence). The same sample was also studied in work on T cells expressing NK-cell markers. This second study notes: cDNA encoding TCR beta was synthesized via 5'RACE template switching incorporating UMIs. Researchers got TCR beta repertoires out of sorted CD3+CD56+NKG2C+, CD3+CD56+NKG2C- and CD3+CD56-NKG2C+ T cells. Several experiments employed an anti-gamma-delta TCR antibody to confine sorting to alpha-beta TCR T cells. Topping the CD3+CD56-NKG2C+ fraction as well were these clonotypes, in a few donors. The study left the HCMV specificity of expanded NKG2C+ T cell clones unresolved.

The chain has TRBV20-1 and TRBJ1-2; a possible D gene is TRBD1 (5 bases). The sample here was PBMCs from blood, taken on the day of vaccination. The receptor was derived from a man aged 50-59 years who received an inactivated influenza vaccine. The CDR3 region has the DNA TGCAGTGCTAGAGGGAGGGGAGGTACTGGCTACACCTTC. Protein sequence: CSARGRGGTGYTF.